These 18 T cell receptor beta chains share one sample of origin, sequenced in a study of T cell repertoires in cytomegalovirus infection. TCRdb passed the reads through MiXCR, listing each CDR3 protein once. Seen here are a few hundred thousand distinct CDR3 sequences, around 25% observed once, and the top ten hold 13%. What these receptors recognize is not known. This material consisted of cultured PBMCs, taken from culture after CMV antigen stimulation. These receptor sequences come from a human donor in good health (CMV status not recorded). Some clones in this sample may be carry-over from other donors' samples.

This clonotype has just a few counts. The V call is TRBV15, the J call TRBJ2-1, with 9 bases aligning to TRBD2. The V and J ends lost 0 bases and 7 bases, in that order; junction bases with no gene match: 4. The V gene's germline CDR1 is LNHNV and CDR2 YYDKDF (reference sequence). The CDR3 extends over 15 amino acids. Here the CDR3 reads CATSRDGTSWNEQFF. The CDR3 region has the DNA TGTGCCACCAGCAGAGACGGGACTAGCTGGAATGAGCAGTTCTTC.

The CDR3 spells CASSYSSGGPPGELFF. DNA for the CDR3: TGTGCCAGCAGTTACTCATCGGGAGGCCCACCCGGGGAGCTGTTTTTT. The chain couples TRBV6-6 to TRBJ2-2; 7 bases are a match to TRBD2. This CDR3 spans 16 amino acids. Trimming took 0 bases from V and 6 from J; bases not matched to a gene: 7. Germline CDR1 reads MNHNY; CDR2 reads SVGAGI (reference sequence).

This clonotype was seen only a few times. A much larger clone sits a single nucleotide away, making a read error possible. The chain is built from TRBV6-5 and TRBJ2-7; 9 nucleotides agree with TRBD1. CDR1 and CDR2 from the germline V gene are MNHEY and SVGAGI. The CDR3 has 12 residues. Trimming took 6 bases from V and 3 from J; bases not matched to a gene: 0. DNA for the CDR3: TGTGCCAGCAGGGGACAGGGCTACGAGCAGTACTTC. This encodes CASRGQGYEQYF.

The V and J genes are TRBV6-6 and TRBJ2-7; either TRBD1 or TRBD2 may supply D (5 bases each). In germline, CDR1 is MNHNY, CDR2 SVGAGI (reference sequence). V was trimmed by 2 bases and J by 6 bases, leaving 14 bases between them. The length of the CDR3 is 14 residues. The DNA of the CDR3 is TGTGCCAGCAGTTACGGGGACCCACTGATCGAGCAGTACGTC. This translates into CASSYGDPLIEQYV.

This chain joins TRBV20-1 and TRBJ1-2; D is unresolved. The length of the CDR3 is 13 residues. Germline CDR1 DFQATT, CDR2 SNEGSKA (reference sequence). V was shortened by 3 bases and J by 6 bases, with 14 bases between the two germline ends. The CDR3 nucleotides are TGCAGTGCTAGGACCTACATAGCTGATGGCTACACCTTC. This sequence encodes CSARTYIADGYTF.

The chain is built from TRBV7-9 and TRBJ1-3; 7 bases match TRBD1. CDR3 length equals 15 residues. V was clipped by 5 bases and J by 3 bases; unmatched bases: 7. The germline gives CDR1 SEHNR, CDR2 FQNEAQ (reference sequence). CDR3: CASSLTTGVGNTIYF. The CDR3, as DNA: TGTGCCAGCAGCCTAACAACAGGGGTTGGAAACACCATATATTTT.

This clonotype was seen many times. As DNA, the CDR3 is TGTGCCAGCAGCTTAGCTGAGGGACGGACCTACGAGCAGTACTTC. Its translation is CASSLAEGRTYEQYF. The V gene is TRBV7-9, the J gene TRBJ2-7; D possibly uses TRBD1 or TRBD2 (5 bases each). Between the trimmed V and J ends, which lost 0 bases and 2 bases, there was a span of 11 bases. Germline loops: CDR1 SEHNR, CDR2 FQNEAQ (reference sequence). This CDR3 region has 15 residues.

This clonotype has more than one count but fewer than ten. V gene TRBV4-2 combines with J gene TRBJ2-1, with TRBD2 identical over 10 bases. The trim removed 0 bases at V and 8 bases at J, leaving 13 bases unmatched. This CDR3 is built from 18 residues. Germline lookup yields CDR1 LGHNA and CDR2 YNFKEQ. The CDR3 bases are TGTGCCAGCAGCCAAGAAAGCCCAGCGGGAGGGCGGGGGGATGAGCAGTTCTTC. This gives the protein CASSQESPAGGRGDEQFF.

This clonotype has ten or more counts. The J gene is TRBJ2-1, the V gene TRBV3-1; D is undetermined. The V gene's germline CDR1 is LGHDT and CDR2 YNNKEL (reference sequence). This CDR3 comprises 15 residues. V was trimmed by 0 bases and J by 0 bases, leaving 6 bases between them. The CDR3 bases are TGTGCCAGCAGCCAAGATCCCCTCTCCTACAATGAGCAGTTCTTC. This sequence encodes CASSQDPLSYNEQFF.

The CDR3 spells CASSQETGGTYEQYF. The CDR3 DNA follows: TGCGCCAGCAGCCAAGAAACAGGGGGCACCTACGAGCAGTACTTC. The chain uses TRBV4-3 and TRBJ2-7; TRBD1 matches 9 bases. After removal of 0 bases from V and 2 bases from J, the junction contained 2 bases not matched to a gene. CDR1 LGHNA and CDR2 YSLEER come from the germline V gene. This CDR3 has 15 residues.

CDR3 amino acids: CASSAARLAGVGNEQFF. CDR3 bases: TGTGCCAGCAGCGCCGCAAGACTAGCGGGAGTAGGTAATGAGCAGTTCTTC. The chain has TRBV6-1 and TRBJ2-1, with 12 positions matching TRBD2. Germline V CDR1 and CDR2: MNHNS, SASEGT. The CDR3 contains 17 residues. Unmatched junction bases numbered 13, after V lost 6 bases and J lost 7 bases.

This clonotype was counted a few times. The chain couples TRBV7-6 to TRBJ1-1; D gene unclear. Germline CDR1 and CDR2: SGHVS and FNYEAQ. This CDR3 has 13 amino acids. The V and J ends lost 0 bases and 6 bases respectively, with 8 bases between them. The CDR3, as DNA: TGTGCCAGCAGCTTAGCGGGTAACTCTGAAGCTTTCTTT. It is translated as CASSLAGNSEAFF.

As concerns this clonotype: One junction end disagrees with the germline gene, perhaps due to a read error. The rearrangement links TRBV3-1 to TRBJ1-2; the D gene is possibly TRBD1 (6 bases). Germline loops: CDR1 LGHDT, CDR2 YNNKEL (reference sequence). This CDR3 is built from 14 residues. CDR3 DNA sequence: TGTGCCAGCAGCCAAGATCATACAGGGCGTGGCTGCACCTTC. Protein sequence: CASSQDHTGRGCTF.

The rearrangement joins TRBV4-1 to TRBJ2-2; 9 bases are a match to TRBD2. J gave up 7 bases and V 1 base, and 7 bases lay outside the gene matches. The CDR3 runs 16 residues. The germline V gene encodes CDR1 MGHRA and CDR2 YSYEKL. The CDR3 region has the DNA TGCGCCAGCAGCCAAGGACTAGCGGAGGCGCGCGGGGAGCTGTTTTTT. Amino acids: CASSQGLAEARGELFF.

This chain joins TRBV28 and TRBJ2-1; TRBD2 matches at 11 bases. There are 16 residues in the CDR3. Trimming at V came to 5 bases and at J to 0 bases, leaving 3 bases not matched to a gene. CDR1 is MDHEN and CDR2 is SYDVKM in the germline V gene. CDR3 sequence reads: CASSRSGRGSYNEQFF. CDR3 sequence (DNA): TGTGCCAGCAGTCGTAGCGGGAGGGGCTCCTACAATGAGCAGTTCTTC.

The chain has TRBV15 and TRBJ2-3, with TRBD1 identical over 10 bases. With V trimmed by 0 bases and J by 6 bases, 3 bases remained unmatched. Germline V CDR1 and CDR2: LNHNV, YYDKDF (reference sequence). The CDR3 extends over 15 amino acids. For the CDR3, the DNA is TGTGCCACCAGCAGAGAAGACAGGGGGCTCGATACGCAGTATTTT. Its protein is CATSREDRGLDTQYF.

This clonotype was observed a handful of times. V gene TRBV4-1 combines with J gene TRBJ2-3, with 7 bases lining up with TRBD2. The V gene's germline CDR1 is MGHRA and CDR2 YSYEKL. V gave up 0 bases and J gave up 5 bases; unmatched junction bases: 14. This CDR3 region has 18 residues. The CDR3 nucleotides are TGCGCCAGCAGCCAAGATTTTTTGACTAGCCGGTTGCTAGATACGCAGTATTTT. This gives the protein CASSQDFLTSRLLDTQYF.

This clonotype was picked up a small number of times. The chain carries TRBV4-2 and TRBJ2-7; 12 bases are shared with TRBD2. Per the germline V gene, CDR1 is LGHNA and CDR2 is YNFKEQ. The ends lost 3 bases at V and 1 base at J; junction bases unmatched: 4. The CDR3 length is 16 residues. The CDR3 DNA is TGTGCCAGCAGCCAGAGACTAGCGGGGGAATCCTACGAGCAGTACTTC. Amino acid sequence: CASSQRLAGESYEQYF.